The 19 T cell receptor beta chains below were found in one sample sequenced in a study of T cell responses to AZD1222 COVID-19 vaccine. The repertoire was sequenced with immunoSEQ multiplex PCR; TCRdb's copy has only in-frame clones and lacks some. The top ten hold 9.5% to 13% of the sample, which has tens of thousands of clones, 80% to 85% seen once. Sequencing was performed on peripheral blood, taken on day 0 of AZD1222 vaccination. These receptor sequences come from an adult in good health.

V usage is TRBV3-1 (or the pseudogene TRBV3-2) and J usage is TRBJ2-3; 15 nucleotides agree with TRBD2. The CDR3 is made up of 18 amino acids. CDR1 is LGHDT, CDR2 YNNKEL, per germline (reference sequence). V lost 3 bases to trimming and J lost 4 bases; unmatched junction nucleotides: 8. CDR3 in DNA: TGTGCCAGCAGCCAGGCTGGACTAGCGGGGGGGCAAGCAGATACGCAGTATTTT. Translation gives CASSQAGLAGGQADTQYF.

The gene calls are TRBV19 and TRBJ1-6; D may be TRBD1 (5 bases). Germline CDR1 is LNHDA and CDR2 is SQIVND (reference sequence). The germline V and J ends were trimmed by 2 bases and 7 bases, with 9 bases remaining between them. The CDR3 is 14 residues long. The CDR3 DNA follows: TGTGCCAGTAGTATATGGGGCAAGAATTCACCCCTCCACTTT. Its protein product is CASSIWGKNSPLHF.

This clone was detected only a few times. This rearrangement joins TRBV2 to TRBJ1-1; TRBD1 is a possible D gene (5 bases). V was pared by 4 bases and J by 4 bases, with 13 bases between. The CDR3 spans 14 residues. Germline V gives CDR1 SNHLY, CDR2 FYNNEI. CDR3 loop: CASSGGRATTEAFF. In DNA form, the CDR3 reads TGTGCCAGCAGTGGAGGCAGGGCAACCACTGAAGCTTTCTTT.

The rearrangement uses TRBV6-2 or TRBV6-3 and TRBJ2-3, with 7 positions matching TRBD2. J lost 6 bases, V lost 6 bases, and 12 bases had no gene match. The CDR3 runs to 15 residues. Germline V gives CDR1 MNHEY, CDR2 SVGEGT. CDR3 DNA sequence: TGTGCCAGCAGCCCGGGGGGTCCTAGCTCGGATACGCAGTATTTT. This encodes CASSPGGPSSDTQYF.

The chain recombines TRBV28 with TRBJ2-1; no definite D call. The CDR3 loop spans 11 amino acids. CDR1 MDHEN and CDR2 SYDVKM come from the germline V gene. V was trimmed by 1 base and J by 8 bases, leaving 3 bases between them. The CDR3 nucleotides read TGTGCCAGCAGTTTATCGGATGAGCAGTTCTTC. Translating gives CASSLSDEQFF.

The CDR3 nucleotides read TGTGCCAGCAGCCGGGACAGCGTCTTATCCGGGGAGCTGTTTTTT. It codes for CASSRDSVLSGELFF. The chain carries TRBV14 and TRBJ2-2; 7 bases align to TRBD1. Germline assignment: CDR1 SGHDN and CDR2 FVKESK. This CDR3 spans 15 amino acids. The V segment lost 4 bases and the J segment 6 bases; nucleotides outside the gene matches: 8.

The chain links TRBV4-1 to TRBJ1-4; a weak D match, TRBD1 (6 bases). Germline CDR1 reads MGHRA; CDR2 reads YSYEKL. V gave up 6 bases and J gave up 1 base, with 18 bases separating them. The CDR3 runs 17 residues. The CDR3 DNA is TGCGCCAGCAGTTTACAGGGTTTATTTCAAACTAATGAAAAACTGTTTTTT. This translates into CASSLQGLFQTNEKLFF.

By sample share, this clone is medium-sized (0.01 to 0.1%). The chain joins TRBV6-2 or TRBV6-3 to TRBJ2-1; D remains unclear. Germline V CDR1 and CDR2: MNHEY, SVGEGT. The CDR3 length is 13 residues. The ends were cut back, 3 bases at V and 9 bases at J, with 12 bases in the middle. CDR3 loop: CASSYTFMGEQFF. The CDR3 region has the DNA TGTGCCAGCAGTTATACATTCATGGGTGAGCAGTTCTTC.

The chain carries TRBV4-1 and TRBJ1-3; no clear D. V was clipped by 1 base and J by 6 bases, with 7 bases between them. The CDR3 has 13 amino acids. Germline V gives CDR1 MGHRA, CDR2 YSYEKL. CDR3 region: CASSQGSLNTIYF. DNA for the CDR3: TGCGCCAGCAGCCAAGGCTCGTTAAACACCATATATTTT.

The chain has TRBV6-5 and TRBJ2-5; 9 bases fit TRBD2. Germline CDR1 is MNHEY and CDR2 is SVGAGI. V was clipped by 2 bases and J by 3 bases; unmatched bases: 7. This CDR3 region has 16 residues. The CDR3 bases are TGTGCCAGCAGTTACCTTGGCGGGGGGGCTAAAGAGACCCAGTACTTC. It translates to CASSYLGGGAKETQYF.

This chain links TRBV13 with TRBJ1-1; a possible D gene is TRBD1 (5 bases). This CDR3 has 16 amino acids. Germline CDR1 is PRHDT and CDR2 is FYEKMQ (reference sequence). V shed 3 bases and J shed 0 bases, with 14 bases lying between them. The DNA for the CDR3 is TGTGCCAGCAGCTTCGGCGGGGGGGGTGTGAACACTGAAGCTTTCTTT. Translation gives CASSFGGGGVNTEAFF.

This chain links TRBV14 with TRBJ2-7; D unresolved. This CDR3 has 14 residues. V was pared by 1 base and J by 7 bases, with 14 bases between. Germline CDR1 SGHDN, CDR2 FVKESK. The CDR3 DNA is TGTGCCAGCAGCCAAGCAGGCTGGGCCCGGGAGCAGTACTTC. This codes for CASSQAGWAREQYF. Complete variable domain (other parts from reference TRBV14 and TRBJ2-7): EAGVTQFPSHSVIEKGQTVTLRCDPISGHDNLYWYRRVMGKEIKFLLHFVKESKQDESGMPNNRFLAERTGGTYSTLKVQPAELEDSGVYFCASSQAGWAREQYFGPGTRLTVT.

The rearrangement joins TRBV2 to TRBJ2-4; 10 bases are shared with TRBD1. CDR1 and CDR2 (germline): SNHLY, FYNNEI. The CDR3 is 14 residues long. The J segment lost 5 bases and the V segment lost 11 bases, leaving 9 bases of the junction unmatched. CDR3 protein: CAGGRDRGQNIQYF. CDR3 bases: TGTGCCGGGGGGCGTGACAGGGGGCAAAACATTCAGTACTTC.

The V gene is TRBV30, the J gene TRBJ1-6; D not resolved. This CDR3 has 14 amino acids. From germline, CDR1 is GTSNPN and CDR2 SVGIG (reference sequence). Trimming left V 2 bases short and J 9 bases short, with 14 bases between. CDR3 sequence (DNA): TGTGCCTGGAGTACGGGGTCCCTGGGTTCACCCCTCCACTTT. Its protein is CAWSTGSLGSPLHF.

The chain recombines TRBV28 with TRBJ1-2; the D is unclear. Germline V gene lookup returns CDR1 MDHEN and CDR2 SYDVKM. The CDR3 is made up of 13 amino acids. V was cut by 3 bases and J by 8 bases, with 13 bases left in between. The DNA of the CDR3 is TGTGCCAGCAGTTTGCCCGGGTCTGGCGGCTACACCTTC. Amino acids: CASSLPGSGGYTF.

The chain joins TRBV28 to TRBJ2-1; 11 bases agree with TRBD2. The CDR3 length is 15 residues. Unmatched junction bases numbered 8, after V lost 9 bases and J lost 4 bases. From germline, CDR1 is MDHEN and CDR2 SYDVKM. The chain's CDR3 is CARGLLAGGYNEQFF. The CDR3 DNA follows: TGTGCCAGAGGTCTTCTAGCGGGGGGATACAATGAGCAGTTCTTC. Drawing the rest from reference TRBV28 and TRBJ2-1, the complete variable domain is DVKVTQSSRYLVKRTGEKVFLECVQDMDHENMFWYRQDPGLGLRLIYFSYDVKMKEKGDIPEGYSVSREKKERFSLILESASTNQTSMYLCARGLLAGGYNEQFFGPGTRLTVL.

The chain links TRBV4-1 to TRBJ2-1; weak D call: TRBD2 (6 bases). The germline V gene has CDR1 MGHRA and CDR2 YSYEKL. Trimming removed 0 bases from V and 4 bases from J, with 13 bases in between. The CDR3 sequence is 16 residues long. The CDR3 DNA reads TGCGCCAGCAGCCAAGATGTCGGTAGCGGATACAATGAGCAGTTCTTC. Its protein is CASSQDVGSGYNEQFF.

V gene TRBV4-3 combines with J gene TRBJ2-3; TRBD2 agrees at 10 bases. After removal of 4 bases from V and 2 bases from J, the junction contained 6 bases not matched to a gene. Germline CDR1 is LGHNA and CDR2 is YSLEER. The CDR3 spans 16 residues. This CDR3 is CASSLLAGKFTDTQYF. Here the CDR3 DNA reads TGCGCCAGCAGCCTACTAGCGGGGAAATTCACAGATACGCAGTATTTT.

This chain uses TRBV2 with TRBJ1-2; unclear D gene. The CDR3 has 11 amino acids. Trimming pared 7 bases from V and 6 bases from J, leaving 9 bases between. In germline, CDR1 is SNHLY, CDR2 FYNNEI. The CDR3 here is CASTSDHGYTF. The CDR3 DNA is TGTGCCAGCACGTCGGACCATGGCTACACCTTC.